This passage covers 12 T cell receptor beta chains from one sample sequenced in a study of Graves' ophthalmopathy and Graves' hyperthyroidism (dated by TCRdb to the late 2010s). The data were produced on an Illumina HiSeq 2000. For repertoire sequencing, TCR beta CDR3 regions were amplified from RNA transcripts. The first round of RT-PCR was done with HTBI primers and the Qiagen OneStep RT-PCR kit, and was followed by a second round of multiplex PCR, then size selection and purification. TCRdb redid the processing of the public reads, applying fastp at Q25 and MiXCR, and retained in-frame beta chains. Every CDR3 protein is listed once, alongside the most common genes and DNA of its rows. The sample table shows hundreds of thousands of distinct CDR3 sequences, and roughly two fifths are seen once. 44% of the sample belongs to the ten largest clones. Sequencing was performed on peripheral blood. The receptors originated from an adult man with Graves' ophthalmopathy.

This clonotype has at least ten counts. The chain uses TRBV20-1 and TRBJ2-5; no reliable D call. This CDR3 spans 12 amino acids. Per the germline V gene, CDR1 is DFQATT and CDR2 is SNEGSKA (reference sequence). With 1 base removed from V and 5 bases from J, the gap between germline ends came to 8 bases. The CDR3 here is CSARGRRETQYF. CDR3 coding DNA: TGCAGTGCTAGAGGCAGGCGGGAGACCCAGTACTTC.

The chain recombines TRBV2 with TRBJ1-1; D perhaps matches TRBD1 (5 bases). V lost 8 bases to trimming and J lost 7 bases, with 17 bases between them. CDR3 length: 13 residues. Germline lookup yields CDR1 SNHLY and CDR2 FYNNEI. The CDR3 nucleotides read TGTGCCAGCGACCAGGGTGCAACTAATGAAGCTTTCTTT. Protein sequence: CASDQGATNEAFF.

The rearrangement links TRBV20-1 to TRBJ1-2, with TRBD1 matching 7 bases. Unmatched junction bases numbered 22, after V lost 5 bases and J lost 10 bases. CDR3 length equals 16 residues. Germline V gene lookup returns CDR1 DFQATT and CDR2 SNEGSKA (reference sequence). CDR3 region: CSAFGQTGTATELYTF. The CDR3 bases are TGCAGTGCTTTTGGACAGACCGGGACAGCGACCGAGCTCTACACCTTC.

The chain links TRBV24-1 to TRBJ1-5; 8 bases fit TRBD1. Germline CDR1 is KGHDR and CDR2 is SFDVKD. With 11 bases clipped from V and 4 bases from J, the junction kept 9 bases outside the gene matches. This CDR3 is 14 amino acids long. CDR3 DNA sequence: TGTGCCAGCAACCAGGGGGCGGGTAATCAGCCCCAGCATTTT. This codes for CASNQGAGNQPQHF.

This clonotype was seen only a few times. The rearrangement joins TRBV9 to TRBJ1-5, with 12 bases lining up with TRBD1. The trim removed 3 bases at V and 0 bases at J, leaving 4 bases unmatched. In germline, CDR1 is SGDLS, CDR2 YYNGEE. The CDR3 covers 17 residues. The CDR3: CASSAGGQGASNQPQHF. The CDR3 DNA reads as TGTGCCAGCAGCGCTGGGGGACAGGGGGCTAGCAATCAGCCCCAGCATTTT. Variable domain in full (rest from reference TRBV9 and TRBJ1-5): DSGVTQTPKHLITATGQRVTLRCSPRSGDLSVYWYQQSLDQGLQFLIQYYNGEERAKGNILERFSAQQFPDLHSELNLSSLELGDSALYFCASSAGGQGASNQPQHFGDGTRLSIL.

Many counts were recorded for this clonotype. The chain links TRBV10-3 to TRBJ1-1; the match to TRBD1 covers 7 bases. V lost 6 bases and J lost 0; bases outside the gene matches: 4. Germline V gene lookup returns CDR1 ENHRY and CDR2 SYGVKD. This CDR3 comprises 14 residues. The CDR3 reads CAIRTDRVNTEAFF. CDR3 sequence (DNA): TGTGCCATCAGAACAGACAGGGTGAACACTGAAGCTTTCTTT.

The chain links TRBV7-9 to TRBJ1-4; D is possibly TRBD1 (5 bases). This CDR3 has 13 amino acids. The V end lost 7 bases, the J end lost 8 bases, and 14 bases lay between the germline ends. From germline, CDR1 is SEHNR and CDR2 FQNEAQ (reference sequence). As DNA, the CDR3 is TGTGCCAGCACATCAGGGAGGAGGGAAAAACTGTTTTTT. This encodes CASTSGRREKLFF.

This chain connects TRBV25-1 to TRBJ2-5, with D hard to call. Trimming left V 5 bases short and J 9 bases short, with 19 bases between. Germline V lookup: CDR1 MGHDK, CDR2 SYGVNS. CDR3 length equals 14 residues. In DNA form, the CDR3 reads TGTGCCAGCAGTCGGCAGGATAGCAATCAGCCCCAGTACTTC. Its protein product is CASSRQDSNQPQYF.

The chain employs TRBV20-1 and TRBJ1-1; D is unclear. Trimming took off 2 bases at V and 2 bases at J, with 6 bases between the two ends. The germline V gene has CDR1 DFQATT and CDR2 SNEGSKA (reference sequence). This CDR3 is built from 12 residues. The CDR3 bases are TGCAGTGCTAGACAGACTAACACTGAAGCTTTCTTT. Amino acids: CSARQTNTEAFF.

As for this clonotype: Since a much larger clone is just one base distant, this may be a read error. CDR3: CSDIPGQGASEQYF. CDR3 in DNA: TGCAGTGATATACCGGGACAGGGGGCGAGCGAGCAGTACTTC. The chain is built from TRBV20-1 and TRBJ2-7; 12 nucleotides match TRBD1. Trimming removed 7 bases from V and 6 bases from J; junction bases left unmatched: 10. The CDR3 extends over 14 amino acids. Germline V lookup: CDR1 DFQATT, CDR2 SNEGSKA (reference sequence).

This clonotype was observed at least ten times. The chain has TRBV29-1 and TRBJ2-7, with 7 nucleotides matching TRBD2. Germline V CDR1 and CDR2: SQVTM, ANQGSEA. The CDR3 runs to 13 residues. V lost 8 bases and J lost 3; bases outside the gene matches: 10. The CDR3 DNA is TGCAGCCTCCGGACTAGGGCTTTCTACGAGCAGTACTTC. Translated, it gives CSLRTRAFYEQYF.

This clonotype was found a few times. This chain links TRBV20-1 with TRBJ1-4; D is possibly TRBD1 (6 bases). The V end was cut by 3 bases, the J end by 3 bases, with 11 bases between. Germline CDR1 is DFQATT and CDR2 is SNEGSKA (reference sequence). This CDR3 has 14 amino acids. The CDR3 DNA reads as TGCAGTGCTAGGAGACAGGAAGCTAATGAAAAACTGTTTTTT. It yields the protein CSARRQEANEKLFF.